One sample yielded the 6 T cell receptor beta chains listed below, sequenced in a study of T cells in Graves' hyperthyroidism and ophthalmopathy (dated by TCRdb to between 2018 and 2020). The protocol used for the library was multiplex PCR. The sequencer listed for this sample is Illumina HiSeq 2000. The TCR beta CDR3 regions were amplified from the RNA transcripts. The TCR CDR3 was subjected to a first round of RT-PCR using the HTBI primer set and the Qiagen OneStep RT-PCR kit. TCRdb reran the public reads through fastp at Q25 and MiXCR, keeping productive beta chains. Rows are combined by CDR3 protein, so each entry shows the most common genes and DNA. This sample is represented by 350,000 to 400,000 distinct CDR3 sequences; about 15% of them were singletons. The ten largest clones add up to about 10% of the sample. Sequenced input: blood. Every receptor here comes from a woman between 55 and 75 years old with Graves' hyperthyroidism.

Only a few counts were recorded for this clonotype. The J gene is TRBJ2-7, the V gene TRBV7-9; TRBD1 is a possible D gene (5 bases). Trimming took 5 bases from V and 3 from J, leaving 14 bases between them. Looked up from germline, CDR1 is SEHNR and CDR2 is FQNEAQ (reference sequence). This CDR3 comprises 14 residues. The chain's CDR3 is CASSPRGSYYEQYF. DNA of the CDR3: TGTGCCAGCAGCCCAAGGGGCTCCTACTACGAGCAGTACTTC.

The gene calls are TRBV19 and TRBJ2-1; D possibly corresponds to TRBD1 (7 bases). The length of the CDR3 is 16 residues. The V and J ends lost 1 base and 4 bases respectively, with 14 bases between them. CDR1 LNHDA and CDR2 SQIVND come from the germline V gene (reference sequence). The DNA for the CDR3 is TGTGCCAGTAGTATAGCCACCAGGGGGGTTTACAATGAGCAGTTCTTC. The encoded protein is CASSIATRGVYNEQFF. Variable domain in full (rest from reference TRBV19 and TRBJ2-1): DGGITQSPKYLFRKEGQNVTLSCEQNLNHDAMYWYRQDPGQGLRLIYYSQIVNDFQKGDIAEGYSVSREKKESFPLTVTSAQKNPTAFYLCASSIATRGVYNEQFFGPGTRLTVL.

The table lists this clonotype with many counts. CDR3 DNA sequence: TGTGCCAGCAGTTGGGGACTAGCGGCCCAAGAGACCCAGTACTTC. Translated, it gives CASSWGLAAQETQYF. The chain couples TRBV7-9 to TRBJ2-5, with TRBD2 matching 11 bases. The germline V gene has CDR1 SEHNR and CDR2 FQNEAQ (reference sequence). The J segment lost 1 base and the V segment lost 6 bases, leaving 4 bases of the junction unmatched. The CDR3 length is 15 residues.

Many counts were recorded for this clonotype. This chain uses TRBV29-1 with TRBJ2-3; D is possibly TRBD1 or TRBD2 (5 bases each). Trimming removed 3 bases at V and 4 bases at J, with 5 bases between. The germline CDR1 and CDR2 sequences are SQVTM and ANQGSEA. The CDR3 extends over 11 amino acids. The CDR3, as DNA: TGCAGCGTTGAGGGGGCAGATACGCAGTATTTT. The encoded protein is CSVEGADTQYF.

Comment on this clonotype: The junction and the germline gene differ at one end; a read error may be behind it. This chain uses TRBV3-1 with TRBJ2-3; 9 nucleotides agree with TRBD1. The CDR3 is 14 residues long. Germline CDR1 LGHDT, CDR2 YNNKEL (reference sequence). CDR3 residues: CASGHGTGIDTQYF. In nucleotides, the CDR3 is TGTGCCAGCGGCCATGGGACAGGGATAGATACGCAGTATTTT.

This clonotype was counted ten times or more. V usage is TRBV12-3 or TRBV12-4 and J usage is TRBJ1-6, with no clear D. The CDR3 sequence is 15 residues long. The germline V and J ends were trimmed by 6 bases and 6 bases, with 15 bases remaining between them. CDR3 bases: TGTGCCAGCAGGTCGAGGCCCCTTCCTAATTCACCCCTCCACTTT. This encodes CASRSRPLPNSPLHF.